The 17 T cell receptor beta chains below come from one sample, sequenced in a study of spatial heterogeneity in lung cancer. Time point here: sample taken at primary tumor resection. Study findings and constraints: Expanded intratumoral alpha and beta TCR counts tracked tumor mutation counts.

TCRdb re-analysed the 5' RACE reads in MiXCR, keeping a single row per CDR3 protein. This sample has thousands of distinct CDR3 sequences, with approximately 8% found just once. These receptors have no known antigen. Sequenced material: lung tumor tissue, taken at surgery. The receptors were sampled from a female donor with early-stage non-small cell lung cancer.

This clonotype was seen at least ten times. The V call is TRBV6-5, the J call TRBJ2-7, with D possibly TRBD2 on 6 matching bases. V gave up 5 bases and J gave up 4 bases, with 9 bases separating them. The CDR3 has 12 amino acids. Germline V CDR1 and CDR2: MNHEY, SVGAGI. The CDR3 DNA reads TGTGCCAGCAGTCACAGCGGGTACGAGCAGTACTTC. It yields the protein CASSHSGYEQYF.

The sample holds many counts of this clonotype. This chain uses TRBV20-1 with TRBJ2-5; tentatively, D is TRBD2 (5 bases). V lost 5 bases to trimming and J lost 4 bases, with 11 bases between them. Germline CDR1 and CDR2: DFQATT and SNEGSKA (reference sequence). The CDR3 is made up of 12 amino acids. This chain's CDR3 is CSAPDSGETQYF. The CDR3 bases are TGCAGTGCTCCGGACTCAGGAGAGACCCAGTACTTC.

This clonotype was detected many times. This chain connects TRBV2 to TRBJ2-7, with TRBD2 matching 7 bases. This CDR3 has 13 amino acids. Germline V gene lookup returns CDR1 SNHLY and CDR2 FYNNEI. The ends lost 6 bases at V and 6 bases at J; junction bases unmatched: 8. This CDR3 is CASSIGLGAEQYF. As DNA, the CDR3 is TGTGCCAGCAGCATAGGACTAGGGGCCGAGCAGTACTTC.

This clonotype was observed many times. This chain joins TRBV20-1 and TRBJ2-3; D possibly matches TRBD1 or TRBD2 (5 bases each). The CDR3 consists of 15 residues. Germline V gives CDR1 DFQATT, CDR2 SNEGSKA (reference sequence). V lost 2 bases to trimming and J lost 2 bases, with 14 bases between them. CDR3 coding DNA: TGCAGTGCTAGAATTAGTGGGGGTGACACAGATACGCAGTATTTT. This sequence encodes CSARISGGDTDTQYF.

This clonotype rates as medium-sized (0.01 to 0.1%). The chain uses TRBV19 and TRBJ2-7; D is perhaps TRBD1 or TRBD2 (5 bases each). CDR3 length: 13 amino acids. Germline CDR1 is LNHDA and CDR2 is SQIVND (reference sequence). The V end lost 3 bases, the J end lost 1 base, and 7 bases lay between the germline ends. The CDR3 region is CASSIEGSYEQYF. CDR3 in DNA: TGTGCCAGTAGTATTGAGGGGTCCTACGAGCAGTACTTC.

The chain has TRBV20-1 and TRBJ1-6; D ambiguous. This CDR3 comprises 16 residues. Germline CDR1 is DFQATT and CDR2 is SNEGSKA (reference sequence). The ends were cut back, 0 bases at V and 0 bases at J, with 9 bases in the middle. The CDR3 loop is CSARDKWGSYNSPLHF. For the CDR3, the DNA is TGCAGTGCTAGAGATAAGTGGGGCTCCTATAATTCACCCCTCCACTTT.

This clonotype is deemed large. This chain links TRBV20-1 with TRBJ2-5, with D perhaps TRBD1 or TRBD2 (5 bases each). There are 15 residues in the CDR3. Germline CDR1 DFQATT, CDR2 SNEGSKA (reference sequence). Trimming cost V 0 bases and J 1 base, with 12 bases left between them. The CDR3 DNA reads TGCAGTGCTAGAGATCTCAGGGACGTCCAAGAGACCCAGTACTTC. Amino acids: CSARDLRDVQETQYF.

Sample share makes this clonotype medium-sized (0.01 to 0.1%). The V gene is TRBV5-1, the J gene TRBJ2-1, with D maybe TRBD1 (5 bases). Germline V gene sequence: CDR1 SGHRS, CDR2 YFSETQ. Trimming took off 0 bases at V and 6 bases at J, with 7 bases between the two ends. CDR3 size: 13 residues. The CDR3 reads CASSLEGANEQFF. CDR3 sequence (DNA): TGCGCCAGCAGCTTGGAAGGGGCCAATGAGCAGTTCTTC.

This clonotype was counted at least ten times. V gene TRBV29-1 combines with J gene TRBJ1-1; unclear D gene. Germline V gives CDR1 SQVTM, CDR2 ANQGSEA. This CDR3 region has 13 residues. Trimming removed 6 bases from V and 0 bases from J, with 11 bases in between. The CDR3 here is CSVAPALNTEAFF. DNA of the CDR3: TGCAGCGTCGCTCCGGCTCTGAACACTGAAGCTTTCTTT.

This clonotype was seen ten or more times. The chain is built from TRBV7-2 and TRBJ2-1; perhaps TRBD2 as D (5 bases). Germline V gives CDR1 SGHTA, CDR2 FQGNSA. The CDR3 is made up of 14 amino acids. Trimming pared 0 bases from V and 6 bases from J, leaving 9 bases between. CDR3 sequence reads: CASSLALTSNEQFF. Here the CDR3 DNA reads TGTGCCAGCAGCTTAGCGCTAACTAGCAATGAGCAGTTCTTC.

This clonotype came up many times. The chain carries TRBV28 and TRBJ2-3; 9 bases match TRBD1. The germline V gene has CDR1 MDHEN and CDR2 SYDVKM. The CDR3 contains 17 residues. V was pared by 7 bases and J by 0 bases, with 11 bases of the junction left unmatched. The CDR3 DNA sequence: TGTGCCAGCAACAGGGGGCGTAAGCTTACTAGCACAGATACGCAGTATTTT. The encoded protein is CASNRGRKLTSTDTQYF.

The chain joins TRBV7-9 to TRBJ2-6; D is ambiguous. The CDR3 runs 15 residues. The ends were cut back, 2 bases at V and 1 base at J, with 6 bases in the middle. The germline CDR1 and CDR2 sequences are SEHNR and FQNEAQ (reference sequence). This chain's CDR3 is CASSLRGSGANVLTF. As DNA, the CDR3 is TGTGCCAGCAGCTTACGAGGATCTGGGGCCAACGTCCTGACTTTC.

The table lists this clonotype with many counts. The chain joins TRBV5-1 to TRBJ2-1; D assignment may be TRBD1 or TRBD2 (5 bases each). From germline, CDR1 is SGHRS and CDR2 YFSETQ. The length of the CDR3 is 15 residues. The ends were cut back, 4 bases at V and 5 bases at J, with 16 bases in the middle. CDR3 sequence: CASSLRGPSHNEQFF. For the CDR3, the DNA is TGCGCCAGCAGCCTCCGGGGCCCGTCCCACAATGAGCAGTTCTTC.

This clonotype was picked up many times. The J gene is TRBJ1-1, the V gene TRBV7-9, with TRBD1 as a possible D gene (6 bases). CDR3 length: 16 residues. The germline CDR1 and CDR2 sequences are SEHNR and FQNEAQ (reference sequence). Trimming stripped 1 base from V and 5 bases from J, with 17 bases between. CDR3 DNA: TGTGCCAGCAGCTTAGGACTCAGGGGAAAAGAAACTGAAGCTTTCTTT. Translated, it gives CASSLGLRGKETEAFF.

This clonotype was picked up a small number of times. The CDR3 nucleotides are TGTGCCAGCAGTGATCCCGGGTACTACAATGAGCAGTTCTTC. It codes for CASSDPGYYNEQFF. The chain has TRBV6-1 and TRBJ2-1; D is uncertain. V was shortened by 3 bases and J by 3 bases, with 9 bases between the two germline ends. From germline, CDR1 is MNHNS and CDR2 SASEGT. The CDR3 sequence is 14 residues long.

This clonotype was seen ten or more times. The chain combines TRBV18 with TRBJ1-2, with a weak D call TRBD1 (6 bases). Trimming shortened V by 8 bases and J by 2 bases, and 12 bases separated the two germline ends. Germline V gene lookup returns CDR1 KGHSH and CDR2 LQKENI. The length of the CDR3 is 13 residues. The CDR3 nucleotides are TGTGCCAGCACATTCGACAGGAACTATGGCTACACCTTC. It encodes CASTFDRNYGYTF.

This chain joins TRBV25-1 and TRBJ2-2; TRBD2 matches 10 bases. Germline values: CDR1 MGHDK, CDR2 SYGVNS. This CDR3 is 19 amino acids long. V was clipped by 2 bases and J by 1 base; unmatched bases: 10. CDR3 bases: TGTGCCAGCAGTGAAGGGGCTCGGGCTAGCGGGAGGAACACCGGGGAGCTGTTTTTT. This translates into CASSEGARASGRNTGELFF.